What follows are 9 T cell receptor beta chains derived from one specimen sequenced in a study of shared clonotypes between healthy human individuals. TCRdb's copy holds only in-frame clones and misses some; the assay was immunoSEQ multiplex PCR. The top ten hold over 0.1% of the sample, which has roughly 2 million clones, under 97% seen once. Sequencing was carried out using naive CD4+ T cells sorted from blood. Described subset: CD45RA+ positively selected. The receptor set was obtained from a man younger than 35 in good health.

The V and J genes are TRBV5-1 and TRBJ2-5, with 10 bases that match TRBD2. Germline V gene data show CDR1 as SGHRS and CDR2 as YFSETQ. The CDR3 has 18 amino acids. With V trimmed by 3 bases and J by 5 bases, 16 bases remained unmatched. This CDR3 reads CASSSPRGTSAPSETQYF. In nucleotides, the CDR3 is TGCGCCAGCAGCTCCCCAAGGGGGACTAGCGCCCCCTCGGAGACCCAGTACTTC.

V usage is TRBV15 and J usage is TRBJ1-1, with TRBD1 matching 8 bases. This CDR3 comprises 15 residues. Looked up from germline, CDR1 is LNHNV and CDR2 is YYDKDF (reference sequence). Unmatched junction bases numbered 6, after V lost 1 base and J lost 5 bases. Here the CDR3 reads CATSRGNRGETEAFF. As DNA, the CDR3 is TGTGCCACCAGCAGAGGCAACAGGGGGGAGACTGAAGCTTTCTTT.

Concerning this clone itself: The same CDR3 is also encoded by other DNA sequences in this sample. The rearrangement uses TRBV5-4 and TRBJ2-1; D might be TRBD1 (7 bases). Trimming took off 0 bases at V and 4 bases at J, with 11 bases between the two ends. This CDR3 has 15 residues. CDR1 and CDR2 (germline): SGHNT, YYREEE (reference sequence). This CDR3 reads CASSLDRGGYNEQFF. CDR3 bases: TGTGCCAGCAGCTTGGACAGGGGAGGATACAATGAGCAGTTCTTC.

This chain uses TRBV30 with TRBJ2-2; D call uncertain. Germline V lookup: CDR1 GTSNPN, CDR2 SVGIG (reference sequence). V was shortened by 4 bases and J by 4 bases, with 13 bases between the two germline ends. The CDR3 contains 14 residues. The CDR3: CAWMAFKGTGELFF. CDR3 in DNA: TGTGCCTGGATGGCGTTTAAGGGCACCGGGGAGCTGTTTTTT.

The V gene is TRBV30, the J gene TRBJ2-1; TRBD2 is a possible D gene (6 bases). This CDR3 has 12 residues. Trimming shortened V by 2 bases and J by 5 bases, and 7 bases separated the two germline ends. The V gene's germline CDR1 is GTSNPN and CDR2 SVGIG (reference sequence). The CDR3 is CAWSPGDNEQFF. The CDR3, as DNA: TGTGCCTGGAGTCCGGGGGACAATGAGCAGTTCTTC.

The table lists this clone with a count of one. V is TRBV5-4 and J is TRBJ2-7, with TRBD1 matching 11 bases. Germline CDR1 SGHNT, CDR2 YYREEE (reference sequence). V lost 0 bases and J lost 8; bases outside the gene matches: 7. The CDR3 spans 15 residues. CDR3 sequence reads: CASSLAGTGGAKQYF. The CDR3 nucleotides are TGTGCCAGCAGCTTGGCCGGGACAGGGGGTGCGAAGCAGTACTTC.

The chain links TRBV11-3 to TRBJ2-7; TRBD1 is a possible D gene (6 bases). The CDR3 spans 13 residues. Trimming took off 6 bases at V and 2 bases at J, with 11 bases between the two ends. Germline V gene sequence: CDR1 SGHNT, CDR2 YENEEA. DNA of the CDR3: TGTGCCAGCAGTTACAGGGATACCTACGAGCAGTACTTC. Translation: CASSYRDTYEQYF.

This chain joins TRBV7-8 and TRBJ1-6; D not resolved. V was trimmed by 3 bases and J by 3 bases, leaving 6 bases between them. This CDR3 is built from 14 residues. Germline CDR1 reads SGHVS; CDR2 reads FQNEAQ. CDR3 residues: CASSLFLYNSPLHF. In DNA form, the CDR3 reads TGTGCCAGCAGCTTGTTCCTCTATAATTCACCCCTCCACTTT.

This chain uses TRBV6-1 with TRBJ2-7; a possible D gene is TRBD1 (6 bases). In germline, CDR1 is MNHNS, CDR2 SASEGT. V lost 6 bases and J lost 1, with 13 bases in between. The CDR3 contains 14 residues. The CDR3 DNA reads TGTGCCAGCAGGCGCACAGGGAGATCCTACGAGCAGTACTTC. Its protein product is CASRRTGRSYEQYF.